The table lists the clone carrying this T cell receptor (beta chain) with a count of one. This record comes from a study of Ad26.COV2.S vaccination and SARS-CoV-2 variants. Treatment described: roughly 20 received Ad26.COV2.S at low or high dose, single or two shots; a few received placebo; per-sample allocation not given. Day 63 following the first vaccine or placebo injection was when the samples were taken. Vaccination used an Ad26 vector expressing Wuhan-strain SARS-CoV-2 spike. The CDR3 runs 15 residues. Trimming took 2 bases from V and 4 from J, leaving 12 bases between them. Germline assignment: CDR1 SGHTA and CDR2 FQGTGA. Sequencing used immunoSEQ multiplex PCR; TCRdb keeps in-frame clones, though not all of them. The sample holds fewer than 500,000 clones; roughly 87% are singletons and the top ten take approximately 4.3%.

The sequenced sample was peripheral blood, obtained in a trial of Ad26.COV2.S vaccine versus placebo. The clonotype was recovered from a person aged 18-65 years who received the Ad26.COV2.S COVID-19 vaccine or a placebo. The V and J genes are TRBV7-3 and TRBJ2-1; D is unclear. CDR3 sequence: CASSLGGNNYNEQFF. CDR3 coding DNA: TGTGCCAGCAGCTTAGGTGGGAATAATTACAATGAGCAGTTCTTC.